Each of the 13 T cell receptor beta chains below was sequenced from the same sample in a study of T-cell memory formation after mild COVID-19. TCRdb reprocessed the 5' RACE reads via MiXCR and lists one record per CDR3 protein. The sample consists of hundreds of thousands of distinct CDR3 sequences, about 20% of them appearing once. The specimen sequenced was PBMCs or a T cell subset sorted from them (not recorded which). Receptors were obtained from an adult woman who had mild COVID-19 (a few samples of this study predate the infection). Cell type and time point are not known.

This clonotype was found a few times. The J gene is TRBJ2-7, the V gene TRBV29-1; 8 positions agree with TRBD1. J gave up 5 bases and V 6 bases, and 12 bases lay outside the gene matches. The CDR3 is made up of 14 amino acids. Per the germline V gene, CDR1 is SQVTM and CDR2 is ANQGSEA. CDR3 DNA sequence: TGCAGCGTGGGAGGAGGACAGGGAACCCACGAGCAGTACTTC. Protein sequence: CSVGGGQGTHEQYF.

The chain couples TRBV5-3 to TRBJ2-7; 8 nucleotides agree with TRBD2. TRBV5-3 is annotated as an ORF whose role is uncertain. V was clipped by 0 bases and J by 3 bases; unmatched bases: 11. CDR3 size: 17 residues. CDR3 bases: TGTGCCAGAAGCTTGGAAGTCCCGACTAGCGCGATCTACGAGCAGTACTTC. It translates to CARSLEVPTSAIYEQYF.

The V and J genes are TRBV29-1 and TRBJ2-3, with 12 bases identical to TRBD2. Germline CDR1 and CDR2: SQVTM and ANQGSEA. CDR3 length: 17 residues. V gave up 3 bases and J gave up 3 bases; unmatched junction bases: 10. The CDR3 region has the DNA TGCAGCGTTGATGGGACTAGCGGGTTACATGGGACAGATACGCAGTATTTT. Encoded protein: CSVDGTSGLHGTDTQYF.

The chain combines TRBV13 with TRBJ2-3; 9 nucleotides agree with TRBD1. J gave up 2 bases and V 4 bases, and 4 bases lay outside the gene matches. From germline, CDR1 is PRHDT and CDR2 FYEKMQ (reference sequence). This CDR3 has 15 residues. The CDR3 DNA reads TGTGCCAGCAGCTCCGGGACAGGGCACACAGATACGCAGTATTTT. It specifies CASSSGTGHTDTQYF.

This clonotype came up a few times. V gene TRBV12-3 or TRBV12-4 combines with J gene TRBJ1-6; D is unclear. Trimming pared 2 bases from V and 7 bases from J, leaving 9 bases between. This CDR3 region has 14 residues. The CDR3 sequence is CASSLNSGNSPLHF. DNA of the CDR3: TGTGCCAGCAGTTTAAACAGTGGCAATTCACCCCTCCACTTT.

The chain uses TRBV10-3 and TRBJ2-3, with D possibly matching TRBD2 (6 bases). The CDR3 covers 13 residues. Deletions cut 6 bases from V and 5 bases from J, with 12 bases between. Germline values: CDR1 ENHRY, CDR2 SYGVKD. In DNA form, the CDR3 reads TGTGCCATCAGCCGGTCGGAGGGAGATACGCAGTATTTT. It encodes CAISRSEGDTQYF.

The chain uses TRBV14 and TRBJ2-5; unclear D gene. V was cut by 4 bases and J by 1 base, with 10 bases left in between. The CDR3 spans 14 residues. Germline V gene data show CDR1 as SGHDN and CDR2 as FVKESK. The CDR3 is CASSRSGFQETQYF. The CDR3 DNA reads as TGTGCCAGCAGCCGTTCAGGATTCCAAGAGACCCAGTACTTC.

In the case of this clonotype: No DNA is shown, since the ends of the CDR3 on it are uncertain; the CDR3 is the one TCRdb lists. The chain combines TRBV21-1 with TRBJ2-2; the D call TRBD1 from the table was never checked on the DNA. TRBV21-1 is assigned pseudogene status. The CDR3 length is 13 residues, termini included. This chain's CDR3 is CASISGAPGSCFF.

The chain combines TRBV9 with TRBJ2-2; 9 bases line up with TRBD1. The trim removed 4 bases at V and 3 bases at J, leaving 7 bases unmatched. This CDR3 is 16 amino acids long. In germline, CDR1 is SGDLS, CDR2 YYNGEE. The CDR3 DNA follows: TGTGCCAGCAGCAAAACCGGGACAGGGTACACCGGGGAGCTGTTTTTT. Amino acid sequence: CASSKTGTGYTGELFF. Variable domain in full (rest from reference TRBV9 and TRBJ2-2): DSGVTQTPKHLITATGQRVTLRCSPRSGDLSVYWYQQSLDQGLQFLIQYYNGEERAKGNILERFSAQQFPDLHSELNLSSLELGDSALYFCASSKTGTGYTGELFFGEGSRLTVL.

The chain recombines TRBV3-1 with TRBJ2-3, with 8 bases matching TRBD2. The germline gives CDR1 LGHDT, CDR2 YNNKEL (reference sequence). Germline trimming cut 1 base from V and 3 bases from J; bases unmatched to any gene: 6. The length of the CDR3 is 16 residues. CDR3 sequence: CASSQGRTSRTDTQYF. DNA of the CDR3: TGTGCCAGCAGCCAAGGCAGGACTAGCAGGACAGATACGCAGTATTTT.

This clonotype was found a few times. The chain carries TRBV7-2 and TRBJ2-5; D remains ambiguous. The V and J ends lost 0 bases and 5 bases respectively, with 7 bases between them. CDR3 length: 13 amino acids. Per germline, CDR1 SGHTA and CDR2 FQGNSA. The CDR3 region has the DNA TGTGCCAGCAGCTTAGCTAACACGGAGACCCAGTACTTC. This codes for CASSLANTETQYF.

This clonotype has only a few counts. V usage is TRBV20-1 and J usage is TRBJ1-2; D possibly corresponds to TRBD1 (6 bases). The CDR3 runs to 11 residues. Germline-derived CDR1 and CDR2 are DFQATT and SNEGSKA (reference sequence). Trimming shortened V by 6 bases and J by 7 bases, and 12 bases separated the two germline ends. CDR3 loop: CSAVGAGGYTF. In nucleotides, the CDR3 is TGCAGTGCGGTGGGGGCCGGTGGCTACACCTTC.

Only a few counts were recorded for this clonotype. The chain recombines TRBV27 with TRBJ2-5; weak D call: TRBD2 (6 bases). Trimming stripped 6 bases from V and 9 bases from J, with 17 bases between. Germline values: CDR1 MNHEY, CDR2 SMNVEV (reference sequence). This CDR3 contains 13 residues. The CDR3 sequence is CASRGAGHRSQYF. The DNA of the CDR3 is TGTGCCAGCAGGGGAGCGGGCCACCGGTCCCAGTACTTC.